This T cell receptor beta chain was sequenced during a study of blood T cell repertoires in COVID-19. Study details: The origin of the acute and convalescent COVID-19 samples was the United States, Italy and Spain. Sample material is recorded as cDNA or gDNA derived from T cells, B-cell-depleted T cells, or PBMCs.

As handled by the study authors: Estimation of nucleated cell counts relied on the amplification of reference gene primers. The table came from immunoSEQ multiplex PCR; TCRdb's copy has only in-frame clones and leaves some out. The DNA was the basis for D and trimming; V, J and clone size are from that table. The data contain 120,000 or so clones, less than 85% of them singletons. CDR3 length: 15 residues. CDR1 and CDR2 (germline): LGHNA, YSLEER. Between the trimmed V and J ends, which lost 0 bases and 4 bases, there was a span of 9 bases. This clone was counted a few times. This clonotype was obtained from an elderly woman with acute or convalescent COVID-19. The chain joins TRBV4-3 to TRBJ1-4, with D possibly matching TRBD1 (5 bases). The sample consisted of peripheral blood. Here the CDR3 reads CASSQDWGLNEKLFF. For the CDR3, the DNA is TGCGCCAGCAGCCAAGATTGGGGACTTAATGAAAAACTGTTTTTT.